The 10 T cell receptor beta chains in this list originate from one sample, sequenced in a study of blood T cell repertoires in COVID-19 (dated by TCRdb to the early 2020s). Libraries were prepared through the immunoSEQ multiplex PCR assay. As stored in TCRdb, this immuneACCESS dataset retains in-frame rearrangements with V and J assigned. A fraction of the clones does not appear; measured against another copy, unresolved V genes explain less than half of the discrepancy, and the remainder lacks a known reason. The sample table records 50,000 to 65,000 clones; about 88% of these occur just once. Of the sample, 3% to 4.5% is held by the ten largest clones. The sample consisted of peripheral blood. The receptors shown here come from a man in his 70s with acute or convalescent COVID-19.

This rearrangement joins TRBV4-1 to TRBJ1-4; a weak D match, TRBD1 (6 bases). Germline V CDR1 and CDR2: MGHRA, YSYEKL. The CDR3 totals 14 residues. With 2 bases removed from V and 8 bases from J, the gap between germline ends came to 12 bases. CDR3 sequence reads: CASSQIQGYEKLFF. The CDR3 coding sequence is TGCGCCAGCAGCCAAATCCAGGGGTACGAAAAACTGTTTTTT.

V usage is TRBV19 and J usage is TRBJ2-7; 7 bases agree with TRBD1. J was trimmed by 6 bases and V by 4 bases; bases with no gene match: 9. Germline V lookup: CDR1 LNHDA, CDR2 SQIVND (reference sequence). The CDR3 has 14 amino acids. The DNA for the CDR3 is TGTGCCAGTAGTAACGGACAGGCCTTTGCCGAGCAGTACTTC. Residues: CASSNGQAFAEQYF.

The chain is built from TRBV27 and TRBJ1-2, with 12 bases identical to TRBD1. Germline V gene lookup returns CDR1 MNHEY and CDR2 SMNVEV (reference sequence). The CDR3 spans 14 residues. Unmatched junction bases numbered 11, after V lost 8 bases and J lost 10 bases. CDR3: CASGRPGQGANYTF. The CDR3 nucleotides read TGTGCCAGCGGACGCCCGGGACAGGGGGCCAACTACACCTTC.

V and J are TRBV6-5 and TRBJ1-2, with D possibly being TRBD1 (5 bases). The CDR3 contains 12 residues. The V gene lost 6 bases and the J gene lost 4 bases, with 9 bases spanning the gap. Germline V gene lookup returns CDR1 MNHEY and CDR2 SVGAGI. The CDR3 DNA is TGTGCCAGCAGCCGTGACAGCTATGGCTACACCTTC. Translating gives CASSRDSYGYTF.

CDR3 coding DNA: TGTGCCAGCAGCTTAGACATGCCCCCCTTCGAGCAGTACTTC. It yields the protein CASSLDMPPFEQYF. The V call is TRBV7-8, the J call TRBJ2-7; D is uncertain. Trimming took off 1 base at V and 6 bases at J, with 13 bases between the two ends. The germline V gene encodes CDR1 SGHVS and CDR2 FQNEAQ. This CDR3 has 14 amino acids.

This rearrangement joins TRBV5-1 to TRBJ2-3; 7 bases map to TRBD2. CDR1 is SGHRS, CDR2 YFSETQ, per germline. CDR3 length equals 16 residues. Trimming took 4 bases from V and 1 from J; bases not matched to a gene: 9. As DNA, the CDR3 is TGCGCCAGCAGCCCGTGGACTAGTATCGGCACAGATACGCAGTATTTT. This gives the protein CASSPWTSIGTDTQYF.

The chain couples TRBV2 to TRBJ2-2; 11 nucleotides match TRBD2. Germline loops: CDR1 SNHLY, CDR2 FYNNEI. V lost 4 bases to trimming and J lost 0 bases; unmatched junction nucleotides: 7. The CDR3 contains 18 residues. CDR3 sequence (DNA): TGTGCCAGCAGTGTGAGTAGCGGGGGGGGACCGAACACCGGGGAGCTGTTTTTT. Its protein product is CASSVSSGGGPNTGELFF.

V is TRBV9 and J is TRBJ1-3; 7 bases agree with TRBD1. J was trimmed by 4 bases and V by 5 bases; bases with no gene match: 6. CDR1 is SGDLS, CDR2 YYNGEE, per germline. The CDR3 covers 14 residues. CDR3 sequence (DNA): TGTGCCAGCAGTTTACAGGGGAAAGGAAACACCATATATTTT. It specifies CASSLQGKGNTIYF.

The chain employs TRBV14 and TRBJ2-1; a weak D match, TRBD1 (6 bases). The CDR3 spans 16 residues. Trimming took off 4 bases at V and 5 bases at J, with 18 bases between the two ends. Germline-derived CDR1 and CDR2 are SGHDN and FVKESK. The CDR3 coding sequence is TGTGCCAGCAGCCCCTGGGTATTGCCAGGGGACAATGAGCAGTTCTTC. This translates into CASSPWVLPGDNEQFF.

The chain is built from TRBV11-1 and TRBJ1-2; TRBD1 matches at 7 bases. With V trimmed by 4 bases and J by 1 base, 3 bases remained unmatched. The CDR3 consists of 14 residues. Germline CDR1 is SGHAT and CDR2 is FQDESV (reference sequence). The CDR3 DNA sequence: TGTGCCAGCAGCTCGACAGGGTTTAACTATGGCTACACCTTC. This sequence encodes CASSSTGFNYGYTF.